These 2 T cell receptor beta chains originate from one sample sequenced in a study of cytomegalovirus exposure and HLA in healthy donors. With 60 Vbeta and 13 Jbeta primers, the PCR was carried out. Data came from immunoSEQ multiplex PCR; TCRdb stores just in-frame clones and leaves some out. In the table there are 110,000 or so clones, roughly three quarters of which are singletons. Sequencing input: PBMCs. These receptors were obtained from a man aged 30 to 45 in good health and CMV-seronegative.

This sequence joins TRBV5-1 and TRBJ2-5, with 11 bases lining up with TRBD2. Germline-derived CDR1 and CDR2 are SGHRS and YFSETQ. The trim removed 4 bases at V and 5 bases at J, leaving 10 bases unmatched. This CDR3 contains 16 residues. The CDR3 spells CASSLGLAGGYETQYF. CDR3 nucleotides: TGCGCCAGCAGCCTTGGATTAGCGGGAGGGTATGAGACCCAGTACTTC.

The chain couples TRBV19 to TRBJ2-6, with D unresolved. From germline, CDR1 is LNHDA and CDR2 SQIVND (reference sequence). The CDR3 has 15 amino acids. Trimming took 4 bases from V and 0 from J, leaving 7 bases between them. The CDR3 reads CASSKESSGANVLTF. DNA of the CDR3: TGTGCCAGTAGTAAGGAGAGCTCTGGGGCCAACGTCCTGACTTTC.